This T cell receptor (beta chain) is drawn from a study of a mutant IDH1 vaccine in newly diagnosed glioma. The time point: week 47, end of study. The vaccine gave 300 ug of a 20-mer mutant IDH1 peptide subcutaneously per dose. Concerning this clone itself: The antigen is unknown.

Germline V lookup: CDR1 MNHEY, CDR2 SMNVEV (reference sequence). The length of the CDR3 is 15 residues. V trimming: 3 bases; J trimming: 4 bases; junction bases outside the gene matches: 3. Produced via immunoSEQ multiplex PCR; TCRdb's table is partial and in-frame only. The sample holds 90,000 to 100,000 clones, about 90% seen once. The sample here was PBMCs, taken from a glioma patient whose treatment included an IDH1 peptide vaccine. The receptor was isolated from a woman aged 45-60 years with glioma. The chain carries TRBV27 and TRBJ2-1, with 10 bases identical to TRBD2. CDR3 in DNA: TGTGCCAGCAGTTTTCAGACTAGCGGGTACAATGAGCAGTTCTTC. As protein: CASSFQTSGYNEQFF.